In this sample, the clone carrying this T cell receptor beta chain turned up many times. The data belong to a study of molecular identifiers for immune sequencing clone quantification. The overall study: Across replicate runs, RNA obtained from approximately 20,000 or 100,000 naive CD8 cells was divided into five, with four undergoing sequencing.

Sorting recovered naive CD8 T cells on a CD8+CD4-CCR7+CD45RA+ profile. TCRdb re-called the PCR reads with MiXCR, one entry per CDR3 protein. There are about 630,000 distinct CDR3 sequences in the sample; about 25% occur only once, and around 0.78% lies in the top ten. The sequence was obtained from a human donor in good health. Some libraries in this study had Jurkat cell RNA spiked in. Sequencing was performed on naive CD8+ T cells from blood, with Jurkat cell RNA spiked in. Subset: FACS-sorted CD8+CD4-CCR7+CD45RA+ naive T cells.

CDR3: CASSPQRGVGYF. As DNA, the CDR3 is TGTGCCAGCAGTCCGCAGCGGGGGGTCGGGTATTTT. V is TRBV12-3 or TRBV12-4 and J is TRBJ2-3, with 9 bases identical to TRBD2. With 5 bases clipped from V and 14 bases from J, the junction kept 8 bases outside the gene matches. The CDR3 runs to 12 residues.